This T cell receptor beta chain was obtained from a study of neurological immune-mediated disorders (dated by TCRdb to about 2019). The study in broad terms: Among the approximately 35 multiple sclerosis patients, relapsing-remitting MS was present in around 31 and secondary progressive MS was present in 3. Using UMI-based sequencing, the study compared peripheral blood TCR-beta repertoires from patients with HTLV-I-associated myelopathy (HAM/TSP), patients with multiple sclerosis, and healthy controls. The 85 to 110 TCR-beta libraries included longitudinal samples, technical triplicates and paired sorted CD4+ and CD8+ T-cell subsets alongside PBMC samples. The cohort included 68 subjects: roughly 15 with HAM/TSP, about 34 with multiple sclerosis, and approximately 20 healthy controls.

Study-wide findings and limitations: The highest TCR clonal expansion was observed in HAM/TSP patients, whereas the lowest was observed in MS patients, even when compared with healthy controls. In a phylogenetic analysis, the repertoires of 18 out of 34 MS patients fell into a single cluster of related CDR3 sequences, pointing to a possible signature at the repertoire level. Across subjects, expanded clones never shared an identical CDR3 amino acid sequence, which suggests that the TCR-beta repertoires in every group were private. No association of the MS cluster with clinical or MRI features was observed, and the need for larger cohorts was stated by the authors.

The germline V gene specifies SGHTA as CDR1 and FQGNSA as CDR2. The junction shows trimming of 5 bases on V and 1 base on J, plus 10 bases between the germline ends. From the cysteine through the phenylalanine, the CDR3 covers 14 amino acids. Here the CDR3 DNA is all that survives: 42 bases in frame from base 1. For the unsorted PBMC libraries, 2 million PBMCs were stored in RNAlater at -80 degrees C until RNA extraction and were used to generate the libraries. The multiple sclerosis patients were enrolled in a US clinical protocol that used magnetic resonance imaging to evaluate disease progression. Peripheral blood underwent Ficoll-Hypaque density gradient centrifugation to isolate PBMCs, which were then cryopreserved in liquid nitrogen. cDNA was synthesized by template-switch 5'RACE using a primer with a 10-nucleotide random unique molecular identifier that tagged each TCR transcript. Every sequencing run yielded over 160 million TCR-beta sequences covering 15-18 subjects. Total RNA was extracted with the RNeasy kit. TCR-beta VDJ regions were amplified with primers for the TCR constant region and the 5'RACE anchor, using the KAPA Real-time Library Amplification kit. A first PCR added sample indexes and Illumina adaptors, after which a second PCR increased the library yield. After purification with Ampure beads, the TCR product of roughly 650 bp was size-selected on a 2% E-gel SizeSelection system. Before pooling, libraries had their quality checked on a Bioanalyzer, their concentration measured with Qubit, and their quantity determined with the Kapa Library Quantification kit. An Illumina HiSeq 2500 sequenced the libraries paired-end 2 x 150 bp. To increase sequence diversity, roughly 24-32% phiX was spiked into each library pool. The source study handled its data this way. Quality-filtered reads were processed with the UMI-based MiGEC pipeline, and over 90% of raw TCR sequences were removed by the MiGEC pipeline during error correction. VDJ genes were aligned to IMGT germline references, and clonotypes were defined by unique CDR3 amino acid sequence plus V-J genes. Clonal expansion, Shannon diversity and CDR3 relatedness were evaluated with VDJtools (CalcPairwiseDistances, ClusterSamples), while phylogenetic trees were built in CLCbio workbench. Clones with at least 8 unique UMIs were defined as expanded, with this threshold being based on coefficient-of-variation modelling across technical triplicates. The public reads were reprocessed in TCRdb via fastp at Q25 and MiXCR, keeping in-frame beta chains. Each record represents a unique CDR3 protein, reported with the most common genes and DNA among its rows. The V and J calls here are based on TCRdb, not the publication. The sample profile shows 40,000 to 55,000 distinct CDR3 sequences; approximately 2.8% of them were found once. The ten biggest clones cover more than 12% of the sample.

This clonotype was detected a few times. Its antigen target is currently unknown. Per-base qualities were not stored, and no clone one base away is much larger. This chain joins TRBV7-2 to TRBJ2-3; TRBD1 is possibly the D segment (6 matching bases). The material sequenced was PBMCs. The TCR comes from a woman between 50 and 59 years old with multiple sclerosis. CDR3 region: CASSLRQGTDTQYF. The DNA sequence follows: TGTGCCAGCAGCCTCAGACAGGGCACAGATACGCAGTATTTT. Outside the CDR3, residues come from the reference TRBV7-2 and TRBJ2-3 proteins, so the full variable domain is: GAGVSQSPSNKVTEKGKDVELRCDPISGHTALYWYRQSLGQGLEFLIYFQGNSAPDKSGLPSDRFSAERTGGSVSTLTIQRTQQEDSAVYLCASSLRQGTDTQYFGPGTRLTVL.